The clone carrying this TCR beta chain was counted a few times. As it was prepared, the TCRbeta library received unique molecular identifiers. TCRdb passed the PCR reads through MiXCR, listing each CDR3 protein once. The sample consists of 500,000 or so distinct CDR3 sequences, approximately 32% of them appearing once. These data belong to a study of T-cell reconstitution after alpha-beta-depleted transplantation in children. CDR3 length equals 14 residues. Germline CDR1 is SGHRS and CDR2 is YFSETQ. V was shortened by 7 bases and J by 2 bases, with 13 bases between the two germline ends. This sequence originates from a human donor who donated a stem cell graft to a child with aplastic anemia. Sequenced here: PBMCs from the stem cell graft donor, sampled from the stem cell graft. V usage is TRBV5-1 and J usage is TRBJ2-1, with D maybe TRBD2 (5 bases). This chain's CDR3 is CASAQGGTYNEQFF. The CDR3, as DNA: TGCGCCAGCGCACAAGGAGGCACCTACAATGAGCAGTTCTTC.